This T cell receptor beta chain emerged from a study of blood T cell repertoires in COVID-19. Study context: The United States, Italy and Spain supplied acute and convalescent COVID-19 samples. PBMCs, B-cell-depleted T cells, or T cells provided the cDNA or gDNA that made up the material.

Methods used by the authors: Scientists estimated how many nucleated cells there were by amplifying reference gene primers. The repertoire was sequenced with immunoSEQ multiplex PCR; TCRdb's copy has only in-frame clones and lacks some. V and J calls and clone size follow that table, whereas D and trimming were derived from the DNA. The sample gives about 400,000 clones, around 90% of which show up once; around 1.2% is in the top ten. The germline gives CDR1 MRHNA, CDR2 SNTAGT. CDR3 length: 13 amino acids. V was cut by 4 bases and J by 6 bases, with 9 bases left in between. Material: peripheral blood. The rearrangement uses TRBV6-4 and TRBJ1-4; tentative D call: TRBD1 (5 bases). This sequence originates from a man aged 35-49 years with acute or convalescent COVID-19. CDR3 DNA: TGTGCCAGCAGTGCCTCCAGGGATGAAAAACTGTTTTTT. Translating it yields CASSASRDEKLFF.